One sample yielded the 21 T cell receptor beta chains listed below, sequenced in a study of blood T cell repertoires in COVID-19. Clones were read by immunoSEQ multiplex PCR, and TCRdb kept only the in-frame ones, dropping some. The repertoire holds 150,000 to 180,000 clones, with roughly four fifths as singletons. Material for sequencing was peripheral blood. The receptors derive from a man older than 75 with acute or convalescent COVID-19.

The chain joins TRBV7-9 to TRBJ1-2, with a weak D call TRBD1 (6 bases). The V end lost 2 bases, the J end lost 0 bases, and 16 bases lay between the germline ends. This CDR3 is built from 17 residues. Germline V CDR1 and CDR2: SEHNR, FQNEAQ (reference sequence). The CDR3 loop is CASSLLGARTANYGYTF. In nucleotides, the CDR3 is TGTGCCAGCAGCTTATTGGGGGCGAGGACAGCTAACTATGGCTACACCTTC. The variable domain in full, completed from reference TRBV7-9 and TRBJ1-2, reads DTGVSQNPRHKITKRGQNVTFRCDPISEHNRLYWYRQTLGQGPEFLTYFQNEAQLEKSRLLSDRFSAERPKGSFSTLEIQRTEQGDSAMYLCASSLLGARTANYGYTFGSGTRLTVV.

This clone came up a few times. The chain links TRBV18 to TRBJ2-7; D perhaps matches TRBD1 (5 bases). This CDR3 is built from 14 residues. Deletions cut 4 bases from V and 1 base from J, with 11 bases between. Per the germline V gene, CDR1 is KGHSH and CDR2 is LQKENI. The CDR3 DNA is TGTGCCAGCTCACGCGCCTCAGGGTCCTACGAGCAGTACGTC. It codes for CASSRASGSYEQYV.

The V gene is TRBV5-6, the J gene TRBJ2-7, with 8 bases matching TRBD1. Germline V gene data show CDR1 as SGHDT and CDR2 as YYEEEE. This CDR3 is 13 amino acids long. V trimming: 1 base; J trimming: 6 bases; junction bases outside the gene matches: 3. The DNA of the CDR3 is TGTGCCAGCAGCTTGACAGGGGGAAGCGAGCAGTACGTC. It is translated as CASSLTGGSEQYV.

This sequence joins TRBV11-3 and TRBJ2-2; 10 bases fit TRBD2. CDR3 length equals 20 residues. Trimming removed 6 bases from V and 0 bases from J; junction bases left unmatched: 16. Germline V CDR1 and CDR2: SGHNT, YENEEA. CDR3 bases: TGTGCCAGCAGGAGATTTACTAGCGGGGTTACATGGACGAACACCGGGGAGCTGTTTTTT. It is translated as CASRRFTSGVTWTNTGELFF.

This chain links TRBV11-3 with TRBJ1-2; weak D call: TRBD1 (5 bases). From germline, CDR1 is SGHNT and CDR2 YENEEA. The CDR3 extends over 13 amino acids. Trimming pared 8 bases from V and 6 bases from J, leaving 16 bases between. The CDR3 is CASGGDAFHGYTF. In DNA form, the CDR3 reads TGTGCCAGCGGGGGGGACGCTTTTCATGGCTACACCTTC.

This clone was recorded only once. This chain uses TRBV4-1 with TRBJ1-6; TRBD1 aligns across 8 bases. Germline V CDR1 and CDR2: MGHRA, YSYEKL. The CDR3 extends over 15 amino acids. The V segment lost 3 bases and the J segment 7 bases; nucleotides outside the gene matches: 5. This CDR3 reads CASSHPDRDNSPLHF. CDR3 sequence (DNA): TGCGCCAGCAGCCACCCGGACAGGGACAATTCACCCCTCCACTTT.

The chain carries TRBV10-2 and TRBJ1-1; no clear D. Trimming removed 2 bases at V and 1 base at J, with 11 bases between. This CDR3 region has 15 residues. CDR1 and CDR2 from the germline V gene are WSHSY and SAAADI. CDR3 nucleotide sequence: TGCGCCAGCAGTGAGATAATCAGCGGGAACACTGAAGCTTTCTTT. Translating gives CASSEIISGNTEAFF.

J is TRBJ1-5 and V is TRBV5-5; TRBD1 matches 9 bases. V was pared by 4 bases and J by 6 bases, with 5 bases of the junction left unmatched. The germline CDR1 and CDR2 sequences are SGHKS and YYEKEE (reference sequence). This CDR3 region has 14 residues. CDR3 nucleotides: TGTGCCAGCAGCGCGAACAGGGGGCCTCAGCCCCAGCATTTT. This sequence encodes CASSANRGPQPQHF.

This clone occurred a few times. The V gene is TRBV25-1, the J gene TRBJ1-1; a possible D gene is TRBD1 (5 bases). The CDR3 is 15 residues long. Germline V gives CDR1 MGHDK, CDR2 SYGVNS. V lost 6 bases and J 1 base, leaving 15 bases between the germline ends. The CDR3 DNA reads TGTGCCAGCAGGAAATTTTTCGGGGGGAACACTGAAGCTTTCTTT. It translates to CASRKFFGGNTEAFF.

The chain has TRBV27 and TRBJ2-5; 12 nucleotides line up with TRBD1. The CDR3 spans 17 residues. The ends lost 5 bases at V and 1 base at J; junction bases unmatched: 8. Germline V gene sequence: CDR1 MNHEY, CDR2 SMNVEV (reference sequence). CDR3 DNA: TGTGCCAGCAGTCCCGGGTGGGGACAGGGGGCCCAAGAGACCCAGTACTTC. As protein: CASSPGWGQGAQETQYF.

This clone was observed a handful of times. The chain employs TRBV7-9 and TRBJ2-1; 8 bases are shared with TRBD2. V dropped 5 bases and J dropped 2; count of bases not matched to a gene: 14. Germline V gene lookup returns CDR1 SEHNR and CDR2 FQNEAQ (reference sequence). This CDR3 region has 18 residues. For the CDR3, the DNA is TGTGCCAGCAGCCTCAACCCGGGACTAGGGGACACCTACAATGAGCAGTTCTTC. This encodes CASSLNPGLGDTYNEQFF.

The V call is TRBV10-1, the J call TRBJ1-2, with 8 nucleotides matching TRBD1. CDR1 is WNHNN and CDR2 is SYGVQD in the germline V gene (reference sequence). The CDR3 sequence is 15 residues long. The J segment lost 6 bases and the V segment lost 3 bases, leaving 9 bases of the junction unmatched. The CDR3 is CASSDKAGGVDGYTF. CDR3 bases: TGCGCCAGCAGTGATAAAGCAGGGGGCGTGGATGGCTACACCTTC.

Only a few counts were recorded for this clone. The genes are TRBV27 and TRBJ1-5, with D hard to call. From germline, CDR1 is MNHEY and CDR2 SMNVEV (reference sequence). The ends were cut back, 6 bases at V and 2 bases at J, with 14 bases in the middle. This CDR3 spans 15 amino acids. The CDR3 reads CASSRGRPGNQPQHF. The CDR3 DNA sequence: TGTGCCAGCAGCCGGGGAAGGCCGGGCAATCAGCCCCAGCATTTT.

The chain is built from TRBV14 and TRBJ2-1, with D maybe TRBD1 (7 bases). V lost 2 bases and J 3 bases, leaving 14 bases between the germline ends. The germline CDR1 and CDR2 sequences are SGHDN and FVKESK. This CDR3 spans 16 amino acids. CDR3 in amino acids: CASSQLRQGLYNEQFF. The CDR3 region has the DNA TGTGCCAGCAGCCAACTAAGACAGGGACTCTACAATGAGCAGTTCTTC.

The chain has TRBV3-1 (or the pseudogene TRBV3-2) and TRBJ2-5; D gene ambiguous. CDR1 and CDR2 (germline): LGHDT, YNNKEL (reference sequence). Trimming shortened V by 1 base and J by 2 bases, and 8 bases separated the two germline ends. The CDR3 has 14 amino acids. CDR3 residues: CASSQGAAQETQYF. The DNA of the CDR3 is TGTGCCAGCAGCCAAGGGGCAGCACAAGAGACCCAGTACTTC.

V usage is TRBV4-1 and J usage is TRBJ1-5, with 9 bases identical to TRBD1. Per germline, CDR1 MGHRA and CDR2 YSYEKL. There are 17 residues in the CDR3. J was trimmed by 8 bases and V by 2 bases; bases with no gene match: 13. DNA of the CDR3: TGCGCCAGCAGCCAAACCCCGGGACAGGGACCTCGGGAGCCCCAGCATTTT. Protein sequence: CASSQTPGQGPREPQHF.

This sequence joins TRBV28 and TRBJ2-5, with 13 bases fitting TRBD2. The germline V gene encodes CDR1 MDHEN and CDR2 SYDVKM. Trimming cost V 5 bases and J 5 bases; bases outside gene matches: 11. The CDR3 is made up of 17 amino acids. Written as DNA, the CDR3 is TGTGCCAGCAGTCCTCCCTGGGGGACTAGCGGGACGGAGACCCAGTACTTC. Translating gives CASSPPWGTSGTETQYF.

V is TRBV7-6 and J is TRBJ2-5, with 8 bases identical to TRBD1. The trim removed 4 bases at V and 2 bases at J, leaving 6 bases unmatched. The CDR3 runs 15 residues. Germline V gene lookup returns CDR1 SGHVS and CDR2 FNYEAQ. The DNA for the CDR3 is TGTGCCAGCAGCTCAAGACAGGGGAATCAAGAGACCCAGTACTTC. Protein sequence: CASSSRQGNQETQYF. Drawing the rest from reference TRBV7-6 and TRBJ2-5, the complete variable domain is GAGVSQSPRYKVTKRGQDVALRCDPISGHVSLYWYRQALGQGPEFLTYFNYEAQQDKSGLPNDRFSAERPEGSISTLTIQRTEQRDSAMYRCASSSRQGNQETQYFGPGTRLLVL.

There are a few counts of this clone. CDR3 sequence (DNA): TGTGCCAGCAGCTTACAGGGCAATCAGCCCCAGCATTTT. This translates into CASSLQGNQPQHF. The V and J genes are TRBV7-9 and TRBJ1-5; D unclear. The CDR3 is 13 residues long. V lost 2 bases and J 2 bases, leaving 4 bases between the germline ends. Germline V gene sequence: CDR1 SEHNR, CDR2 FQNEAQ (reference sequence).

The chain recombines TRBV27 with TRBJ1-1, with TRBD1 as a possible D gene (5 bases). Germline CDR1 reads MNHEY; CDR2 reads SMNVEV (reference sequence). V was trimmed by 5 bases and J by 0 bases, leaving 10 bases between them. The CDR3 is 14 residues long. This CDR3 is CASSQDSMNTEAFF. The CDR3 DNA reads as TGTGCCAGCAGTCAAGACAGCATGAACACTGAAGCTTTCTTT.

This clone appeared a single time. The chain joins TRBV5-1 to TRBJ2-3; D is perhaps TRBD2 (5 bases). Trimming removed 1 base from V and 1 base from J, with 13 bases in between. CDR1 is SGHRS, CDR2 YFSETQ, per germline. CDR3 size: 16 residues. CDR3 DNA sequence: TGCGCCAGCAGCTTGTACCGGGGTCCGGGCACAGATACGCAGTATTTT. This translates into CASSLYRGPGTDTQYF.